This TCR beta chain was sequenced during a study of persistence of HIV-infected CD4 T cells. Study at large: CD4+ T cells responding to CMV or HIV-1 Gag were isolated.

The libraries were made with immunoSEQ version 4 in survey mode. TCRdb's table, derived via immunoSEQ multiplex PCR, lists solely in-frame clones and lacks some. The sample comprises more than 30,000 clones, roughly 80% of which are singletons, and roughly 1% rests with the top ten. An overlapping HIV-1 Gag peptide pool stimulated these cells at 0.75 to 1 ug/peptide/mL. Memory cells lacking CD40L and CD69 with high CD45RO were sorted. Before stimulation, PBMCs underwent CD8+ T cell depletion. This CDR3 is built from 14 residues. In germline, CDR1 is SEHNR, CDR2 FQNEAQ (reference sequence). V trimming: 3 bases; J trimming: 9 bases; junction bases outside the gene matches: 8. As to this clone: Its specificity is not known.

The TCR was taken from an adult with HIV. The donor label of this sample is uncertain. This chain links TRBV7-9 with TRBJ2-1, with TRBD2 identical over 7 bases. The source material was cultured CD4+ T cells from PBMCs, sampled from a patient who received antiretroviral therapy. This CDR3 reads CASSLRGGDSEQFF. The CDR3 DNA is TGTGCCAGCAGCTTGAGGGGAGGGGATAGTGAGCAGTTCTTC.